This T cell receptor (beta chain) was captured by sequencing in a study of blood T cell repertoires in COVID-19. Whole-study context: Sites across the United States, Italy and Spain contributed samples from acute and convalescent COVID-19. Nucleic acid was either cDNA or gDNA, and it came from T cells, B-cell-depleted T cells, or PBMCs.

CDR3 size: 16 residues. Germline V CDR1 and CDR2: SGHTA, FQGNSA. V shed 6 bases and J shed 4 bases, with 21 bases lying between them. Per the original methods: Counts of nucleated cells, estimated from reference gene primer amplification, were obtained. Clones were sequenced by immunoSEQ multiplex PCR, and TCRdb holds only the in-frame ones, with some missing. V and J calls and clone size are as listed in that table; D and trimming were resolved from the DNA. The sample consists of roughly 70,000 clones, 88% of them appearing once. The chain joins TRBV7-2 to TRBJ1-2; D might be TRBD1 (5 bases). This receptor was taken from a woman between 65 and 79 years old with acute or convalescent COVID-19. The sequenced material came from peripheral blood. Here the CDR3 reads CASSPYPPAGIYGYTF. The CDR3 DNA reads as TGTGCCAGCAGTCCCTATCCTCCAGCAGGGATCTATGGCTACACCTTC.